This TCR beta chain was sequenced for a study of shared clonotypes between healthy human individuals. Study context: A couple of female and a few male donors aged 18 to 49 were enrolled.

General study findings and limits: Among four donors, about 5% of naive CD4 clonotypes were found in common.

CD45RO-negative, CCR7-selected cells formed the naive CD8 fraction, which excluded terminally differentiated effector memory CD45RA+ cells. The CDR3 runs to 13 residues. V was pared by 3 bases and J by 3 bases, with 5 bases between. Germline assignment: CDR1 MNHEY and CDR2 SMNVEV (reference sequence). The protocol was immunoSEQ multiplex PCR, while the TCRdb copy is restricted to in-frame clones and leaves out a portion. The sample includes about 2 million clones, 85% to 95% seen only once; the top ten take 1% to 1.5%. This clone has only one observation. Its target is unknown. The chain has TRBV27 and TRBJ1-4; no clear D. The clonotype comes from a man in his late teens or twenties in good health. The sample comprised naive CD8+ T cells sorted from blood. CDR3 region: CASSFTANEKLFF. CDR3 DNA: TGTGCCAGCAGTTTTACGGCTAATGAAAAACTGTTTTTT.